The 3 T cell receptor beta chains given below trace back to one sample, sequenced in a study of OX40 agonist ivuxolimab in advanced cancers. Assay: immunoSEQ multiplex PCR; the TCRdb copy retains only in-frame clones and omits some. This table has approximately 99,000 clones, about 96% appearing once. The material was CD4+ or CD8+ T cells sorted from blood, obtained in a trial of the OX40 agonist ivuxolimab. Receptors originate from an adult with an advanced solid tumor such as melanoma, head and neck, liver or kidney cancer.

The rearrangement links TRBV9 to TRBJ2-7; TRBD2 is a possible D gene (6 bases). The CDR3 extends over 14 amino acids. The germline gives CDR1 SGDLS, CDR2 YYNGEE. The V gene lost 5 bases and the J gene lost 7 bases, with 19 bases spanning the gap. CDR3 coding DNA: TGTGCCAGCAGTGAAGGAGGGGCGCTTCGAGAGCAGTACTTC. Translating gives CASSEGGALREQYF.

V is TRBV5-6 and J is TRBJ2-3; the D gene is possibly TRBD2 (5 bases). With 4 bases removed from V and 6 bases from J, the gap between germline ends came to 15 bases. This CDR3 region has 14 residues. The germline gives CDR1 SGHDT, CDR2 YYEEEE. The CDR3 protein is CASSLASLSDTQYF. CDR3 bases: TGTGCCAGCAGCCTTGCTAGCCTCTCGGATACGCAGTATTTT. Using reference TRBV5-6 and TRBJ2-3 for the parts outside the CDR3, the full variable domain is DAGVTQSPTHLIKTRGQQVTLRCSPKSGHDTVSWYQQALGQGPQFIFQYYEEEERQRGNFPDRFSGHQFPNYSSELNVNALLLGDSALYLCASSLASLSDTQYFGPGTRLTVL.

V and J are TRBV5-5 and TRBJ2-7; a weak D match, TRBD2 (5 bases). This CDR3 contains 14 residues. With 0 bases removed from V and 0 bases from J, the gap between germline ends came to 7 bases. CDR1 SGHKS and CDR2 YYEKEE come from the germline V gene (reference sequence). The CDR3 coding sequence is TGTGCCAGCAGCTTGGAGCGGAACTCCTACGAGCAGTACTTC. As protein: CASSLERNSYEQYF.